The next 26 T cell receptor beta chains were all read from a single sample in a study of T cell repertoires in cytomegalovirus infection. Their antigen targets remain unknown. Using its own MiXCR run on the reads, TCRdb lists one record per CDR3 protein. The top ten clones hold around 15% of a sample with about 900,000 distinct CDR3 sequences, roughly 30% of them seen once. This specimen consisted of cultured CD8+ T cells from PBMCs, obtained from culture after CMV antigen stimulation. These receptor sequences come from a human donor in good health (CMV status not recorded). Some clones in this sample may be carry-over from other donors' samples.

This clonotype was detected a few times. This chain connects TRBV5-1 to TRBJ2-7, with TRBD1 identical over 8 bases. The CDR3 length is 15 residues. Germline CDR1 is SGHRS and CDR2 is YFSETQ. The trim removed 0 bases at V and 6 bases at J, leaving 8 bases unmatched. CDR3 sequence: CASSLEGQGAFEQYV. Written as DNA, the CDR3 is TGCGCCAGCAGCTTGGAAGGTCAGGGGGCATTCGAGCAGTACGTC.

This clonotype has only a few counts. The chain employs TRBV6-2 or TRBV6-3 and TRBJ1-5, with unresolved D. V was pared by 6 bases and J by 0 bases, with 6 bases between. Germline V CDR1 and CDR2: MNHEY, SVGEGT. CDR3 length: 13 residues. Here the CDR3 DNA reads TGTGCCAGCAGAATGTATAGCAATCAGCCCCAGCATTTT. It encodes CASRMYSNQPQHF.

The V call is TRBV10-3, the J call TRBJ2-1, with 11 bases matching TRBD2. Germline CDR1 ENHRY, CDR2 SYGVKD. The trim removed 6 bases at V and 7 bases at J, leaving 8 bases unmatched. The CDR3 runs 15 residues. DNA for the CDR3: TGTGCCATCAGAGATAGCGGGGGGGCTAAAAATGAGCAGTTCTTC. This translates into CAIRDSGGAKNEQFF.

This clonotype was recorded a few times. The rearrangement joins TRBV7-2 to TRBJ2-7; weak D call: TRBD2 (5 bases). The CDR3 contains 13 residues. V was shortened by 1 base and J by 6 bases, with 10 bases between the two germline ends. Germline V CDR1 and CDR2: SGHTA, FQGNSA. This CDR3 reads CASSLGVGVEQYV. The CDR3 DNA reads TGTGCCAGCAGCTTAGGGGTCGGGGTCGAGCAGTACGTC.

CDR3: CASSLSATALNQPQHF. Here the CDR3 DNA reads TGTGCCAGCAGTTTATCCGCGACAGCTCTCAATCAGCCCCAGCATTTT. The rearrangement joins TRBV27 to TRBJ1-5; possible D gene TRBD1, 5 bases. With 0 bases removed from V and 3 bases from J, the gap between germline ends came to 12 bases. This CDR3 is built from 16 residues. Germline V CDR1 and CDR2: MNHEY, SMNVEV (reference sequence).

Concerning this clonotype itself: Germline is not matched at one junction end, which may reflect a read error. The J gene is TRBJ1-5, the V gene TRBV7-6, with 8 bases aligning to TRBD1. Per the germline V gene, CDR1 is SGHVS and CDR2 is FNYEAQ. The CDR3 runs 14 residues. The CDR3 sequence is CASSETGADQSQHF. The CDR3, as DNA: TGTGCCAGCAGCGAGACAGGGGCCGATCAGTCCCAGCATTTT.

V gene TRBV18 combines with J gene TRBJ2-3; TRBD1 matches at 7 bases. CDR3 length: 17 amino acids. The J segment lost 3 bases and the V segment lost 0 bases, leaving 9 bases of the junction unmatched. The germline V gene has CDR1 KGHSH and CDR2 LQKENI. This chain's CDR3 is CASSPPGQLEPTDTQYF. The CDR3 DNA sequence: TGTGCCAGCTCACCACCGGGACAGCTTGAGCCTACAGATACGCAGTATTTT. Supplemented by reference TRBV18 and TRBJ2-3, the full variable domain reads NAGVMQNPRHLVRRRGQEARLRCSPMKGHSHVYWYRQLPEEGLKFMVYLQKENIIDESGMPKERFSAEFPKEGPSILRIQQVVRGDSAAYFCASSPPGQLEPTDTQYFGPGTRLTVL.

This clonotype was detected many times. The chain joins TRBV7-6 to TRBJ2-1, with D possibly matching TRBD2 (6 bases). The CDR3 contains 16 residues. Germline CDR1 is SGHVS and CDR2 is FNYEAQ. Trimming shortened V by 5 bases and J by 0 bases, and 14 bases separated the two germline ends. The CDR3 DNA is TGTGCCAGCAGCCCAGACCGGGGGAGCTCCTACAATGAGCAGTTCTTC. Residues: CASSPDRGSSYNEQFF.

The chain has TRBV11-2 and TRBJ2-1, with D maybe TRBD1 (6 bases). CDR3 length equals 14 residues. Germline V gene data show CDR1 as SGHAT and CDR2 as FQNNGV. The ends were cut back, 0 bases at V and 6 bases at J, with 9 bases in the middle. CDR3 in DNA: TGTGCCAGCAGCTTAGAAACAGGGTTCAATGAGCAGTTCTTC. Translated: CASSLETGFNEQFF. The full variable domain, rest sourced from reference TRBV11-2 and TRBJ2-1, is EAGVAQSPRYKIIEKRQSVAFWCNPISGHATLYWYQQILGQGPKLLIQFQNNGVVDDSQLPKDRFSAERLKGVDSTLKIQPAKLEDSAVYLCASSLETGFNEQFFGPGTRLTVL.

This clonotype was seen a handful of times. The gene calls are TRBV6-1 and TRBJ1-3; 7 nucleotides agree with TRBD1. Germline assignment: CDR1 MNHNS and CDR2 SASEGT. Germline trimming cut 6 bases from V and 6 bases from J; bases unmatched to any gene: 8. This CDR3 region has 14 residues. The CDR3 protein is CASRDGTAKNTIYF. Written as DNA, the CDR3 is TGTGCCAGCAGAGACGGGACAGCCAAAAACACCATATATTTT.

V is TRBV7-3 and J is TRBJ1-6; a possible D gene is TRBD1 (5 bases). The CDR3 is made up of 14 amino acids. Germline-derived CDR1 and CDR2 are SGHTA and FQGTGA. V was trimmed by 3 bases and J by 7 bases, leaving 10 bases between them. As DNA, the CDR3 is TGTGCCAGCAGCTTCAGCGACAGAAATTCACCCCTCCACTTT. Protein sequence: CASSFSDRNSPLHF. The full variable domain, rest sourced from reference TRBV7-3 and TRBJ1-6, is GAGVSQTPSNKVTEKGKYVELRCDPISGHTALYWYRQSLGQGPEFLIYFQGTGAADDSGLPNDRFFAVRPEGSVSTLKIQRTERGDSAVYLCASSFSDRNSPLHFGNGTRLTVT.

This chain links TRBV6-1 with TRBJ2-7; TRBD2 matches at 7 bases. This CDR3 comprises 12 residues. Trimming took 8 bases from V and 5 from J; bases not matched to a gene: 6. The V gene's germline CDR1 is MNHNS and CDR2 SASEGT. CDR3 DNA sequence: TGTGCCAGCCTCGGGGGGAGCGACGAGCAGTACGTC. It translates to CASLGGSDEQYV.

The chain employs TRBV27 and TRBJ2-7, with TRBD1 identical over 10 bases. Trimming took 6 bases from V and 5 from J; bases not matched to a gene: 22. CDR3 length: 19 amino acids. The germline gives CDR1 MNHEY, CDR2 SMNVEV (reference sequence). The CDR3 reads CASSKDRDRGFFLGHEQYF. The CDR3 DNA sequence: TGTGCCAGCAGCAAAGACCGGGACAGGGGCTTTTTTCTTGGACACGAGCAGTACTTC.

The gene calls are TRBV6-5 and TRBJ1-1; no clear D. Between the trimmed V and J ends, which lost 0 bases and 1 base, there was a span of 9 bases. The CDR3 sequence is 15 residues long. Germline assignment: CDR1 MNHEY and CDR2 SVGAGI. CDR3: CASSYSAPWNTEAFF. As DNA, the CDR3 is TGTGCCAGCAGTTACTCGGCCCCTTGGAACACTGAAGCTTTCTTT.

The rearrangement joins TRBV7-8 to TRBJ2-5; 9 positions agree with TRBD1. The CDR3 length is 15 residues. V lost 5 bases to trimming and J lost 6 bases; unmatched junction nucleotides: 10. Germline V gene lookup returns CDR1 SGHVS and CDR2 FQNEAQ. CDR3 coding DNA: TGTGCCAGCAGCCGTCTTAGGGACAGGGAACAGACCCAGTACTTC. As protein: CASSRLRDREQTQYF.

V gene TRBV5-1 combines with J gene TRBJ1-1, with D perhaps matching TRBD1 (6 bases). V lost 0 bases, J lost 0 bases, and 15 bases lay in between. CDR1 is SGHRS, CDR2 YFSETQ, per germline. The CDR3 totals 17 residues. CDR3 residues: CASSLGGDTSLNTEAFF. In nucleotides, the CDR3 is TGCGCCAGCAGCTTGGGGGGGGACACATCATTGAACACTGAAGCTTTCTTT.

The V and J genes are TRBV29-1 and TRBJ1-2; perhaps TRBD1 as D (5 bases). V was cut by 4 bases and J by 4 bases, with 19 bases left in between. CDR3 length equals 15 residues. Germline lookup yields CDR1 SQVTM and CDR2 ANQGSEA. The CDR3 sequence: CSVAEWWQGFYGYTF. The CDR3 nucleotides read TGCAGCGTTGCGGAGTGGTGGCAGGGATTCTATGGCTACACCTTC. Full variable domain (outside the CDR3, taken from reference TRBV29-1 and TRBJ1-2): SAVISQKPSRDICQRGTSLTIQCQVDSQVTMMFWYRQQPGQSLTLIATANQGSEATYESGFVIDKFPISRPNLTFSTLTVSNMSPEDSSIYLCSVAEWWQGFYGYTFGSGTRLTVV.

This clonotype was counted many times. The rearrangement joins TRBV7-2 to TRBJ2-3; D is perhaps TRBD1 (5 bases). Germline CDR1 reads SGHTA; CDR2 reads FQGNSA. V lost 1 base, J lost 2 bases, and 10 bases lay in between. CDR3 length: 15 amino acids. The CDR3 DNA reads TGTGCCAGCAGCTTAGGTGTCAGGGCCACAGATACGCAGTATTTT. Translated: CASSLGVRATDTQYF.

This clonotype was recorded many times. The V gene is TRBV7-8, the J gene TRBJ2-7, with D unclear. Germline V CDR1 and CDR2: SGHVS, FQNEAQ. This CDR3 comprises 13 residues. The V and J ends lost 1 base and 3 bases respectively, with 7 bases between them. The CDR3 loop reads CASSLEYSYEQYV. The CDR3 DNA reads TGTGCCAGCAGCTTAGAGTACAGCTACGAGCAGTACGTC.

In its sample, this clonotype was seen a few times. This chain connects TRBV4-3 to TRBJ2-2; 7 bases are shared with TRBD1. The J segment lost 0 bases and the V segment lost 2 bases, leaving 12 bases of the junction unmatched. This CDR3 is built from 19 residues. Per the germline V gene, CDR1 is LGHNA and CDR2 is YSLEER. The CDR3 DNA sequence: TGCGCCAGCAGCCAACCCGGGACAGCCAAATTTCCGAACACCGGGGAGCTGTTTTTT. Its protein is CASSQPGTAKFPNTGELFF.

Many counts were recorded for this clonotype. This rearrangement joins TRBV4-3 to TRBJ2-1; 9 nucleotides line up with TRBD2. V dropped 3 bases and J dropped 0; count of bases not matched to a gene: 21. This CDR3 is built from 22 residues. CDR1 LGHNA and CDR2 YSLEER come from the germline V gene. The CDR3 bases are TGCGCCAGCAGCCAGTTTGTGATGAGTTCAGCGGGGGGCCTGAGCTCCTACAATGAGCAGTTCTTC. It translates to CASSQFVMSSAGGLSSYNEQFF.

V usage is TRBV2 and J usage is TRBJ2-1, with D perhaps TRBD1 or TRBD2 (5 bases each). Trimming removed 3 bases at V and 0 bases at J, with 9 bases between. Looked up from germline, CDR1 is SNHLY and CDR2 is FYNNEI. This CDR3 region has 15 residues. For the CDR3, the DNA is TGTGCCAGCAGTGAGGGGGAGAGCTCCTACAATGAGCAGTTCTTC. It specifies CASSEGESSYNEQFF.

The CDR3 loop is CASSFQRQGYEQYF. In nucleotides, the CDR3 is TGCGCCAGCAGCTTCCAGCGACAGGGTTACGAGCAGTACTTC. This chain links TRBV4-1 with TRBJ2-7, with TRBD1 matching over 7 bases. This CDR3 comprises 14 residues. Trimming removed 5 bases from V and 4 bases from J; junction bases left unmatched: 8. Germline-derived CDR1 and CDR2 are MGHRA and YSYEKL.

This chain uses TRBV29-1 with TRBJ2-2, with a tentative D call TRBD1 (5 bases). Germline V gene sequence: CDR1 SQVTM, CDR2 ANQGSEA. The CDR3 contains 13 residues. The germline V and J ends were trimmed by 2 bases and 4 bases, with 8 bases remaining between them. CDR3 DNA sequence: TGCAGCGTTGAATGGGGCAGCACCGGGGAGCTGTTTTTT. Translating it yields CSVEWGSTGELFF.

The chain is built from TRBV5-4 and TRBJ2-1; a weak D match, TRBD2 (5 bases). The CDR3 consists of 15 residues. Trimming took 4 bases from V and 0 from J, leaving 11 bases between them. Germline V gene lookup returns CDR1 SGHNT and CDR2 YYREEE (reference sequence). The CDR3 nucleotides read TGTGCCAGCAGCCCTCGAGCGGTCTCCTACAATGAGCAGTTCTTC. It specifies CASSPRAVSYNEQFF. Full variable domain (outside the CDR3, taken from reference TRBV5-4 and TRBJ2-1): ETGVTQSPTHLIKTRGQQVTLRCSSQSGHNTVSWYQQALGQGPQFIFQYYREEENGRGNFPPRFSGLQFPNYSSELNVNALELDDSALYLCASSPRAVSYNEQFFGPGTRLTVL.

Only a few counts were recorded for this clonotype. The chain is built from TRBV27 and TRBJ1-1; D gene uncertain. The germline CDR1 and CDR2 sequences are MNHEY and SMNVEV (reference sequence). With 5 bases removed from V and 11 bases from J, the gap between germline ends came to 15 bases. The CDR3 is 12 amino acids. In DNA, the CDR3 is TGTGCCAGCAGTCTCAAGGGTAGGCGCGCTTTCTTT. It specifies CASSLKGRRAFF.